These 4 T cell receptor beta chains were all obtained from the same sample, sequenced in a study of T-cell reconstitution after alpha-beta-depleted transplantation in children. It was with unique molecular identifiers that the TCRbeta library was prepared. From the PCR reads, TCRdb called clonotypes with MiXCR, one entry per CDR3 protein. The table records roughly 490,000 distinct CDR3 sequences, 11% of them present only once. The sample consisted of PBMCs, mostly from graft donor cells, taken 180 days after TCRalphabeta/CD19-depleted stem cell transplant. These receptors were taken from a female patient between 2 and 10 years old who had a stem cell transplant for aplastic anemia, so the T cells may come from the graft donor.

The rearrangement uses TRBV15 and TRBJ2-7; perhaps TRBD1 as D (5 bases). The ends were cut back, 2 bases at V and 5 bases at J, with 13 bases in the middle. Per the germline V gene, CDR1 is LNHNV and CDR2 is YYDKDF (reference sequence). This CDR3 comprises 14 residues. The CDR3 spells CATSRTGRVDEQYV. In DNA, the CDR3 is TGTGCCACCAGCAGAACCGGCAGGGTGGACGAGCAGTACGTC.

V usage is TRBV27 and J usage is TRBJ2-6; 8 bases align to TRBD1. The germline V gene has CDR1 MNHEY and CDR2 SMNVEV (reference sequence). This CDR3 contains 18 residues. The junction had 9 bases not matched to a gene; V was cut back by 4 bases and J by 1 base. CDR3 region: CASSYWGQALSGANVLTF. CDR3 nucleotide sequence: TGTGCCAGCAGTTATTGGGGACAGGCCCTATCTGGGGCCAACGTCCTGACTTTC. Full variable domain (rest looked up from reference TRBV27 and TRBJ2-6): EAQVTQNPRYLITVTGKKLTVTCSQNMNHEYMSWYRQDPGLGLRQIYYSMNVEVTDKGDVPEGYKVSRKEKRNFPLILESPSPNQTSLYFCASSYWGQALSGANVLTFGAGSRLTVL.

This clonotype came up many times. The chain recombines TRBV12-3 or TRBV12-4 with TRBJ2-1, with 7 bases aligning to TRBD2. The CDR3 spans 16 residues. V shed 0 bases and J 3 bases; nucleotides not matched to a gene: 5. CDR3 nucleotides: TGTGCCAGCAGTTTAGCGGTGGGAGGGATCTACAATGAGCAGTTCTTC. It codes for CASSLAVGGIYNEQFF.

V is TRBV4-1 and J is TRBJ2-1, with a weak D call TRBD1 (5 bases). This CDR3 has 21 residues. CDR1 and CDR2 (germline): MGHRA, YSYEKL. Trimming cost V 4 bases and J 8 bases, with 36 bases left between them. CDR3 nucleotide sequence: TGCGCCAGCAGCCCAGCCTGTGGATGGGAAGTAGCCTGGGGCCGAGGCGATGAGCAGTTCTTC. It codes for CASSPACGWEVAWGRGDEQFF.